This record covers a single T cell receptor (beta chain). The data stem from a study of blood T cell repertoires in COVID-19. Libraries were prepared by immunoSEQ multiplex PCR; TCRdb keeps only in-frame clonotypes and omits some of them. The sample includes 11,000 to 15,000 clones, about 87% seen only once; the top ten take about 5%. From germline, CDR1 is SGHVS and CDR2 FNYEAQ. The ends lost 4 bases at V and 2 bases at J; junction bases unmatched: 6. The CDR3 has 16 amino acids. Sequencing used peripheral blood. The chain carries TRBV7-6 and TRBJ2-3; 10 bases line up with TRBD1. This receptor was taken from a human donor in a cohort sampled during active COVID-19. CDR3 sequence reads: CASSSPGQGTTDTQYF. The CDR3 DNA sequence: TGTGCCAGCAGCTCCCCGGGACAGGGGACCACAGATACGCAGTATTTT.